The 18 T cell receptor beta chains presented below share a single source sample, sequenced in a study of CD8 T cells in Susac syndrome. With random hexamers, reverse transcription was performed on roughly 0.5 to 1 ug of RNA. TCRdb reanalysed the immunoSEQ multiplex PCR reads using MiXCR and keeps one entry per CDR3 protein. The sample lists over 130,000 distinct CDR3 sequences; 95% were seen once. Sequencing was carried out using CD4+ T cells from PBMCs. Receptors originate from a human donor with Susac syndrome.

The chain is built from TRBV3-1 and TRBJ2-1, with 9 bases matching TRBD2. Trimming cost V 6 bases and J 9 bases; bases outside gene matches: 12. Germline-derived CDR1 and CDR2 are LGHDT and YNNKEL (reference sequence). The CDR3 runs to 15 residues. DNA of the CDR3: TGTGCCAGCAGTCTACAAGGCGGGGGGGTAGGTGAGCAGTTCTTC. The encoded protein is CASSLQGGGVGEQFF.

The rearrangement uses TRBV4-2 and TRBJ2-2; 9 nucleotides line up with TRBD2. CDR1 is LGHNA, CDR2 YNFKEQ, per germline. The ends lost 0 bases at V and 7 bases at J; junction bases unmatched: 3. CDR3 length: 15 amino acids. The CDR3 sequence is CASSQDGTSYGELFF. CDR3 nucleotide sequence: TGTGCCAGCAGCCAAGATGGGACTAGCTACGGGGAGCTGTTTTTT.

This clonotype was counted once. The rearrangement uses TRBV3-1 and TRBJ1-3; no clear D. Per germline, CDR1 LGHDT and CDR2 YNNKEL (reference sequence). Trimming stripped 1 base from V and 0 bases from J, with 13 bases between. The CDR3 has 17 amino acids. This CDR3 is CASSQATTAGSGNTIYF. CDR3 in DNA: TGTGCCAGCAGCCAAGCGACTACGGCCGGCTCTGGAAACACCATATATTTT. The full variable domain, completed using reference TRBV3-1 and TRBJ1-3, is DTAVSQTPKYLVTQMGNDKSIKCEQNLGHDTMYWYKQDSKKFLKIMFSYNNKELIINETVPNRFSPKSPDKAHLNLHINSLELGDSAVYFCASSQATTAGSGNTIYFGEGSWLTVV.

The chain carries TRBV3-1 and TRBJ2-3; no reliable D call. Germline V gene lookup returns CDR1 LGHDT and CDR2 YNNKEL (reference sequence). The V gene lost 3 bases and the J gene lost 4 bases, with 14 bases spanning the gap. The CDR3 has 15 amino acids. This chain's CDR3 is CASSQADRRADTQYF. The CDR3 DNA is TGTGCCAGCAGCCAGGCCGATAGAAGGGCAGATACGCAGTATTTT.

This rearrangement joins TRBV7-9 to TRBJ2-1, with 8 bases that match TRBD2. Germline-derived CDR1 and CDR2 are SEHNR and FQNEAQ (reference sequence). The CDR3 sequence is 15 residues long. V gave up 5 bases and J gave up 3 bases; unmatched junction bases: 6. Written as DNA, the CDR3 is TGTGCCAGCAGCCCTACTAGCGGTTACTACAATGAGCAGTTCTTC. Amino acids: CASSPTSGYYNEQFF. Complete variable domain (other parts from reference TRBV7-9 and TRBJ2-1): DTGVSQNPRHKITKRGQNVTFRCDPISEHNRLYWYRQTLGQGPEFLTYFQNEAQLEKSRLLSDRFSAERPKGSFSTLEIQRTEQGDSAMYLCASSPTSGYYNEQFFGPGTRLTVL.

CDR3 bases: TGCAGTGCTAGTACGGGGAACACTGAAGCTTTCTTT. Encoded protein: CSASTGNTEAFF. This rearrangement joins TRBV20-1 to TRBJ1-1; D uncertain. CDR1 is DFQATT and CDR2 is SNEGSKA in the germline V gene (reference sequence). The CDR3 extends over 12 amino acids. V lost 3 bases, J lost 1 base, and 6 bases lay in between.

The chain uses TRBV2 and TRBJ2-3; no clear D gene. The CDR3 contains 14 residues. CDR1 is SNHLY, CDR2 FYNNEI, per germline. The V end lost 7 bases, the J end lost 5 bases, and 16 bases lay between the germline ends. CDR3 sequence (DNA): TGTGCCAGCATTCGCGGCCCCGACGGAGATACGCAGTATTTT. Translation: CASIRGPDGDTQYF.

The J gene is TRBJ2-3, the V gene TRBV15, with TRBD2 identical over 8 bases. The CDR3 has 16 residues. Per the germline V gene, CDR1 is LNHNV and CDR2 is YYDKDF (reference sequence). Unmatched junction bases numbered 5, after V lost 3 bases and J lost 0 bases. As DNA, the CDR3 is TGTGCCACCAGCAGCCTAATAGCGGGAAGCACAGATACGCAGTATTTT. This codes for CATSSLIAGSTDTQYF.

CDR3 in amino acids: CASETGTSSYEQYF. DNA for the CDR3: TGTGCCAGTGAGACAGGAACGAGCTCCTACGAGCAGTACTTC. J is TRBJ2-7 and V is TRBV6-2 or TRBV6-3; tentative D call: TRBD1 (6 bases). The CDR3 is made up of 14 amino acids. Germline V CDR1 and CDR2: MNHEY, SVGEGT. The V gene lost 9 bases and the J gene lost 0 bases, with 15 bases spanning the gap.

The genes are TRBV30 and TRBJ1-2; D gene uncertain. This CDR3 is 10 amino acids long. The V gene's germline CDR1 is GTSNPN and CDR2 SVGIG (reference sequence). V gave up 8 bases and J gave up 9 bases, with 13 bases separating them. The CDR3 DNA is TGTGCCCGAAAAGAGGGCAGCTACACCTTC. This sequence encodes CARKEGSYTF. Full variable domain (remainder filled in from reference TRBV30 and TRBJ1-2): SQTIHQWPATLVQPVGSPLSLECTVEGTSNPNLYWYRQAAGRGLQLLFYSVGIGQISSEVPQNLSASRPQDRQFILSSKKLLLSDSGFYLCARKEGSYTFGSGTRLTVV.

V usage is TRBV10-3 and J usage is TRBJ2-1, with 8 bases fitting TRBD2. The CDR3 has 17 amino acids. V lost 3 bases and J lost 1; bases outside the gene matches: 8. CDR1 ENHRY and CDR2 SYGVKD come from the germline V gene. The CDR3 region is CAISDLSGSASYNEQFF. CDR3 coding DNA: TGTGCCATCAGTGACCTAAGCGGGAGTGCGTCCTACAATGAGCAGTTCTTC.

Notes on this clonotype: The junction does not match germline at one end; this may be a read error. The CDR3 region is CASSLAAGAAETQYF. CDR3 sequence (DNA): TGTGCTAGCAGCTTAGCGGCGGGGGCCGCAGAGACCCAGTACTTC. J is TRBJ2-5 and V is TRBV7-7; D perhaps matches TRBD2 (7 bases). Germline assignment: CDR1 SSHAT and CDR2 FNYEAQ (reference sequence). This CDR3 is 15 amino acids long.

The rearrangement links TRBV19 to TRBJ1-2, with no clear D. The CDR3 is made up of 11 amino acids. CDR1 and CDR2 from the germline V gene are LNHDA and SQIVND (reference sequence). V lost 7 bases, J lost 7 bases, and 10 bases lay in between. The DNA of the CDR3 is TGTGCCAGTAATGGAGGTCGTGGCTACACCTTC. Translation: CASNGGRGYTF.

The chain has TRBV11-2 and TRBJ2-2; TRBD2 matches at 9 bases. Trimming removed 2 bases from V and 6 bases from J; junction bases left unmatched: 4. The germline gives CDR1 SGHAT, CDR2 FQNNGV. The CDR3 totals 15 residues. The CDR3 loop is CASSLRTSAAGELFF. CDR3 sequence (DNA): TGTGCCAGCAGCTTACGGACTAGCGCGGCCGGGGAGCTGTTTTTT.

This rearrangement joins TRBV5-6 to TRBJ1-2, with D possibly TRBD1 on 5 matching bases. The CDR3 consists of 12 residues. Trimming took 1 base from V and 8 from J, leaving 9 bases between them. From germline, CDR1 is SGHDT and CDR2 YYEEEE. The CDR3 nucleotides are TGTGCCAGCAGCTTGTTAGGGGACGGCTACACCTTC. Encoded protein: CASSLLGDGYTF.

This chain joins TRBV23-1 and TRBJ2-7; D is perhaps TRBD2 (5 bases). TRBV23-1 is marked as an open reading frame, function uncertain. Trimming took off 3 bases at V and 4 bases at J, with 28 bases between the two ends. The CDR3 loop spans 19 amino acids. The CDR3 sequence is CASSQPPGTLVRLGYEQYF. The DNA of the CDR3 is TGCGCCAGCAGTCAGCCTCCGGGAACCCTCGTTCGCTTGGGTTACGAGCAGTACTTC.

This clonotype was detected only once. This rearrangement joins TRBV6-2 or TRBV6-3 to TRBJ2-3, with D possibly TRBD2 on 6 matching bases. The germline V and J ends were trimmed by 7 bases and 3 bases, with 17 bases remaining between them. Germline-derived CDR1 and CDR2 are MNHEY and SVGEGT. The CDR3 totals 15 residues. CDR3 DNA: TGTGCCAGCACGTTATCGGGGGTCCTTACAGATACGCAGTATTTT. This gives the protein CASTLSGVLTDTQYF.

The V gene is TRBV30, the J gene TRBJ1-3, with no clear D. This CDR3 contains 16 residues. The germline V and J ends were trimmed by 0 bases and 1 base, with 13 bases remaining between them. The germline CDR1 and CDR2 sequences are GTSNPN and SVGIG (reference sequence). The CDR3 here is CAWSVQSPASGNTIYF. In nucleotides, the CDR3 is TGTGCCTGGAGTGTACAATCTCCTGCGTCTGGAAACACCATATATTTT.